The 27 T cell receptor beta chains below were found in one sample sequenced in a study of blood T cell repertoires in COVID-19. The table came from immunoSEQ multiplex PCR; TCRdb's copy has only in-frame clones and leaves some out. The sample contains approximately 260,000 clones, 85% to 90% of which appear only once. The specimen sequenced was peripheral blood. Receptor source: a woman in her thirties or forties with acute or convalescent COVID-19.

DNA of the CDR3: TGTGCCAGCAGCTTGGGACTAGCGGGTGATACGCAGTATTTT. Translation gives CASSLGLAGDTQYF. This chain joins TRBV5-5 and TRBJ2-3, with 10 bases that match TRBD2. The CDR3 totals 14 residues. Germline V CDR1 and CDR2: SGHKS, YYEKEE (reference sequence). V shed 0 bases, J shed 6 bases, and the junction held 1 base outside the gene matches.

CDR3 protein: CATNRKNQPQHF. In DNA, the CDR3 is TGTGCCACCAACAGGAAGAATCAGCCCCAGCATTTT. The chain is built from TRBV24-1 and TRBJ1-5, with D perhaps matching TRBD1 (5 bases). The CDR3 loop spans 12 amino acids. V lost 8 bases and J 4 bases, leaving 8 bases between the germline ends. Germline values: CDR1 KGHDR, CDR2 SFDVKD.

This clone was detected once. The chain is built from TRBV7-3 and TRBJ2-7; D is uncertain. Germline CDR1 SGHTA, CDR2 FQGTGA. The CDR3 consists of 12 residues. V lost 3 bases, J lost 9 bases, and 12 bases lay in between. The CDR3 coding sequence is TGTGCCAGCAGCTTGTGTCCCTCAGGGCAGTACGTC. As protein: CASSLCPSGQYV.

This sequence joins TRBV27 and TRBJ2-1; 7 bases line up with TRBD2. After removal of 4 bases from V and 5 bases from J, the junction contained 14 bases not matched to a gene. CDR1 is MNHEY and CDR2 is SMNVEV in the germline V gene (reference sequence). The CDR3 spans 17 residues. The CDR3 loop reads CASSSFGLGKGDNEQFF. The CDR3 nucleotides are TGTGCCAGCAGTTCATTCGGACTAGGAAAAGGAGACAATGAGCAGTTCTTC.

The chain links TRBV5-6 to TRBJ1-1, with D uncertain. The CDR3 is 12 amino acids. V shed 1 base and J shed 7 bases, with 8 bases lying between them. The germline V gene has CDR1 SGHDT and CDR2 YYEEEE. In nucleotides, the CDR3 is TGTGCCAGCAGCTTGCTGTGGAGTGAAGCTTTCTTT. The encoded protein is CASSLLWSEAFF.

The chain links TRBV6-5 to TRBJ2-5; the D gene is possibly TRBD2 (6 bases). Per germline, CDR1 MNHEY and CDR2 SVGAGI. The CDR3 has 13 residues. The V gene lost 2 bases and the J gene lost 5 bases, with 9 bases spanning the gap. In DNA, the CDR3 is TGTGCCAGCAGTTACGGGGGGATGGAGACCCAGTACTTC. Encoded protein: CASSYGGMETQYF.

This rearrangement joins TRBV12-3 or TRBV12-4 to TRBJ1-6; maybe TRBD1 (6 bases). Trimming left V 8 bases short and J 11 bases short, with 16 bases between. The CDR3 sequence is 13 residues long. CDR3 region: CASGRGNGTPLHF. CDR3 DNA sequence: TGTGCCAGCGGTAGGGGGAATGGGACACCCCTCCACTTT.

V usage is TRBV6-5 and J usage is TRBJ2-3, with D unresolved. Trimming left V 5 bases short and J 5 bases short, with 8 bases between. The CDR3 loop spans 12 amino acids. Germline assignment: CDR1 MNHEY and CDR2 SVGAGI. CDR3 sequence (DNA): TGTGCCAGCAGTCGAAGCGTAGATACGCAGTATTTT. Protein sequence: CASSRSVDTQYF.

This clone was counted once. The chain combines TRBV7-9 with TRBJ1-2; D unresolved. This CDR3 is built from 13 residues. CDR1 is SEHNR, CDR2 FQNEAQ, per germline (reference sequence). V was trimmed by 4 bases and J by 8 bases, leaving 14 bases between them. CDR3 nucleotide sequence: TGTGCCAGCAGCTCGGACGTCAGCGGCGGCTACACCTTC. It yields the protein CASSSDVSGGYTF.

V is TRBV2 and J is TRBJ1-1; TRBD1 might be the D (6 bases). V was trimmed by 7 bases and J by 7 bases, leaving 19 bases between them. The germline gives CDR1 SNHLY, CDR2 FYNNEI. The length of the CDR3 is 14 residues. The CDR3 sequence: CASTQEWGGNEAFF. DNA of the CDR3: TGTGCCAGCACCCAGGAGTGGGGGGGCAATGAAGCTTTCTTT.

This clone was counted a single time. The rearrangement uses TRBV6-1 and TRBJ1-1, with a weak D call TRBD1 (5 bases). The length of the CDR3 is 14 residues. Trimming pared 3 bases from V and 4 bases from J, leaving 12 bases between. Germline CDR1 and CDR2: MNHNS and SASEGT. CDR3 DNA sequence: TGTGCCAGCAGTGACGGGGGACGAGGCACTGAAGCTTTCTTT. It specifies CASSDGGRGTEAFF.

V usage is TRBV9 and J usage is TRBJ1-1, with 10 bases matching TRBD1. V shed 4 bases, J shed 3 bases, and the junction held 12 bases outside the gene matches. The CDR3 covers 17 residues. The V gene's germline CDR1 is SGDLS and CDR2 YYNGEE. CDR3 in DNA: TGTGCCAGCAGCACATCAACCGGGACAGGGGCGGACACTGAAGCTTTCTTT. Translation: CASSTSTGTGADTEAFF.

The genes are TRBV18 and TRBJ2-1, with 8 nucleotides matching TRBD2. The J segment lost 5 bases and the V segment lost 3 bases, leaving 9 bases of the junction unmatched. The CDR3 spans 16 residues. CDR1 KGHSH and CDR2 LQKENI come from the germline V gene. In DNA, the CDR3 is TGTGCCAGCTCACCTCGGGTAGCGGGGTCGGACAATGAGCAGTTCTTC. Amino acids: CASSPRVAGSDNEQFF. The full variable domain, in which reference TRBV18 and TRBJ2-1 provide the parts outside the CDR3, is NAGVMQNPRHLVRRRGQEARLRCSPMKGHSHVYWYRQLPEEGLKFMVYLQKENIIDESGMPKERFSAEFPKEGPSILRIQQVVRGDSAAYFCASSPRVAGSDNEQFFGPGTRLTVL.

The chain joins TRBV5-4 to TRBJ1-2; 7 nucleotides match TRBD1. CDR1 is SGHNT, CDR2 YYREEE, per germline (reference sequence). CDR3 length equals 16 residues. Trimming at V came to 4 bases and at J to 3 bases, leaving 12 bases not matched to a gene. CDR3: CASSVNRGQQHYGYTF. DNA for the CDR3: TGTGCCAGCAGCGTAAACAGGGGCCAGCAACACTATGGCTACACCTTC. Looking up the rest from reference TRBV5-4 and TRBJ1-2 gives the full variable domain: ETGVTQSPTHLIKTRGQQVTLRCSSQSGHNTVSWYQQALGQGPQFIFQYYREEENGRGNFPPRFSGLQFPNYSSELNVNALELDDSALYLCASSVNRGQQHYGYTFGSGTRLTVV.

V usage is TRBV2 and J usage is TRBJ2-1; 7 bases are a match to TRBD1. Germline CDR1 is SNHLY and CDR2 is FYNNEI. The V segment lost 11 bases and the J segment 1 base; nucleotides outside the gene matches: 8. This CDR3 is built from 14 residues. The CDR3 loop is CAAAWTGSYNEQFF. CDR3 nucleotide sequence: TGTGCCGCGGCCTGGACAGGTTCCTACAATGAGCAGTTCTTC.

The chain has TRBV15 and TRBJ1-2; the D gene is possibly TRBD1 (6 bases). V shed 0 bases and J shed 2 bases, with 13 bases lying between them. The CDR3 covers 16 residues. From germline, CDR1 is LNHNV and CDR2 YYDKDF (reference sequence). The CDR3 DNA reads as TGTGCCACCAGCAGAGATCTAGGGACAAGGAACTATGGCTACACCTTC. Protein: CATSRDLGTRNYGYTF.

The rearrangement uses TRBV5-1 and TRBJ1-4, with D possibly being TRBD1 (5 bases). This CDR3 is 14 amino acids long. V gave up 0 bases and J gave up 8 bases, with 11 bases separating them. The germline V gene has CDR1 SGHRS and CDR2 YFSETQ. The CDR3 loop reads CASSLAGQGEKLFF. CDR3 in DNA: TGCGCCAGCAGCTTGGCCGGGCAGGGAGAAAAACTGTTTTTT.

For this clone: At one of its ends the junction is not consistent with the germline gene, which may arise from a read error. This sequence joins TRBV12-3 or TRBV12-4 and TRBJ1-2; 7 bases match TRBD1. CDR3 size: 13 residues. The CDR3 DNA reads as TGTGCCAGCAGCCGCGCCGGGACAGATTTTCAGGCCTTC. Translation gives CASSRAGTDFQAF.

V gene TRBV15 combines with J gene TRBJ1-3; TRBD1 might be the D (5 bases). Germline V gene lookup returns CDR1 LNHNV and CDR2 YYDKDF (reference sequence). The CDR3 spans 13 residues. Between the trimmed V and J ends, which lost 7 bases and 1 base, there was a span of 8 bases. CDR3 sequence (DNA): TGTGCCACCACACGGGGGTCTGGAAACACCATATATTTT. Translating it yields CATTRGSGNTIYF.

V gene TRBV3-1 (or the pseudogene TRBV3-2) combines with J gene TRBJ1-1; no definite D call. Trimming removed 1 base from V and 0 bases from J, with 3 bases in between. This CDR3 spans 13 amino acids. CDR1 and CDR2 (germline): LGHDT, YNNKEL (reference sequence). CDR3 bases: TGTGCCAGCAGCCAAGGGCTGAACACTGAAGCTTTCTTT. Protein sequence: CASSQGLNTEAFF.

The rearrangement joins TRBV4-1 to TRBJ1-2, with TRBD1 as a possible D gene (6 bases). V lost 5 bases and J 8 bases, leaving 24 bases between the germline ends. The CDR3 has 16 residues. CDR1 and CDR2 (germline): MGHRA, YSYEKL. CDR3: CASSEIEWAGAAGYTF. CDR3 DNA: TGCGCCAGCAGCGAAATCGAGTGGGCAGGGGCGGCCGGCTACACCTTC.

V usage is TRBV7-2 and J usage is TRBJ2-5; 8 bases fit TRBD2. The CDR3 is 16 residues long. V lost 6 bases, J lost 5 bases, and 14 bases stayed unmatched. Germline V CDR1 and CDR2: SGHTA, FQGNSA. CDR3 sequence reads: CASSRWGSGGGETQYF. CDR3 DNA sequence: TGTGCCAGCAGTCGTTGGGGAAGCGGGGGTGGGGAGACCCAGTACTTC.

The chain joins TRBV9 to TRBJ1-1, with D possibly being TRBD1 (5 bases). CDR3 length equals 15 residues. The ends were cut back, 5 bases at V and 1 base at J, with 15 bases in the middle. Germline loops: CDR1 SGDLS, CDR2 YYNGEE. CDR3 DNA sequence: TGTGCCAGCAGTCAGGGAGGACTCGGGAACACTGAAGCTTTCTTT. It is translated as CASSQGGLGNTEAFF.

This clone was detected only once. V is TRBV7-9 and J is TRBJ1-2; no firm D call. V lost 0 bases and J 8 bases, leaving 10 bases between the germline ends. Germline V gives CDR1 SEHNR, CDR2 FQNEAQ (reference sequence). CDR3 length equals 13 residues. The CDR3 DNA sequence: TGTGCCAGCAGCTTAGCCGGTCTAGAAGGCTACACCTTC. It yields the protein CASSLAGLEGYTF. The variable domain in full, completed from reference TRBV7-9 and TRBJ1-2, reads DTGVSQNPRHKITKRGQNVTFRCDPISEHNRLYWYRQTLGQGPEFLTYFQNEAQLEKSRLLSDRFSAERPKGSFSTLEIQRTEQGDSAMYLCASSLAGLEGYTFGSGTRLTVV.

CDR3 bases: TGTGCCAGCAGCTCGGACAGGGCTAATGAGCAGTTCTTC. Protein sequence: CASSSDRANEQFF. V gene TRBV7-8 combines with J gene TRBJ2-1, with 8 bases identical to TRBD1. The CDR3 has 13 residues. CDR1 is SGHVS, CDR2 FQNEAQ, per germline. With 4 bases clipped from V and 7 bases from J, the junction kept 3 bases outside the gene matches.

V usage is TRBV6-5 and J usage is TRBJ1-2; 11 nucleotides agree with TRBD1. Trimming at V came to 4 bases and at J to 3 bases, leaving 4 bases not matched to a gene. This CDR3 region has 15 residues. Per germline, CDR1 MNHEY and CDR2 SVGAGI. CDR3 amino acids: CASSSGQGADYGYTF. In DNA form, the CDR3 reads TGTGCCAGCAGTTCCGGACAGGGGGCCGACTATGGCTACACCTTC.

This clone was seen once. The CDR3 DNA follows: TGCAGCGTGTCCCGACAGGGAGGAACTGAAGCTTTCTTT. Amino acid sequence: CSVSRQGGTEAFF. J is TRBJ1-1 and V is TRBV29-1, with TRBD1 matching over 7 bases. The length of the CDR3 is 13 residues. Germline lookup yields CDR1 SQVTM and CDR2 ANQGSEA. V gave up 6 bases and J gave up 5 bases; unmatched junction bases: 9.